This TCR beta chain was documented in a study of blood T cell repertoires in COVID-19. Clones were read by immunoSEQ multiplex PCR, and TCRdb kept only the in-frame ones, dropping some. The data contain 77,000 or so clones, approximately 90% of them seen just once; the ten biggest clones take up approximately 4.5%. The CDR3 has 15 amino acids. The V gene's germline CDR1 is SGHAT and CDR2 FQDESV (reference sequence). V was clipped by 5 bases and J by 2 bases; unmatched bases: 5. The sequence came from a middle-aged man with active COVID-19. The sequencing input was peripheral blood. V and J are TRBV11-1 and TRBJ2-1; 8 bases are shared with TRBD2. The CDR3 nucleotides are TGTGCCAGCAGCCCTTTAGCGGGAACCTACAATGAGCAGTTCTTC. Translated: CASSPLAGTYNEQFF.